The 17 T cell receptor beta chains in this list originate from one sample, sequenced in a study of T cell responses to AZD1222 COVID-19 vaccine (dated by TCRdb to about 2021). The protocol used for the library was the immunoSEQ multiplex PCR assay. This immuneACCESS table, as held by TCRdb, lists in-frame sequences with V and J called but not all clones. Of the missing ones, under half trace to an unresolved V gene in checked studies; the others have no known cause. A total of more than 110,000 clones appear in this sample, 70% to 90% of them only once. The ten largest clonotypes hold over 3.5% of the sample. What this sample's time point label stands for: baseline before first vaccination. The sequencing here drew on peripheral blood, taken on day 0 of AZD1222 vaccination. The receptors shown here come from an adult in good health.

V is TRBV2 and J is TRBJ2-7; D gene ambiguous. The V gene lost 6 bases and the J gene lost 2 bases, with 11 bases spanning the gap. CDR3 length: 13 residues. Germline CDR1 and CDR2: SNHLY and FYNNEI. The CDR3, as DNA: TGTGCCAGCAGGGACGGCCAGACCTACGAGCAGTACTTC. Its protein is CASRDGQTYEQYF.

The chain links TRBV5-1 to TRBJ1-1, with D unresolved. Trimming pared 4 bases from V and 0 bases from J, leaving 13 bases between. CDR1 and CDR2 (germline): SGHRS, YFSETQ. The CDR3 contains 15 residues. The CDR3 DNA is TGCGCCAGCAGCCCTACCCTGAGCCTGAACACTGAAGCTTTCTTT. Its protein product is CASSPTLSLNTEAFF.

The rearrangement links TRBV2 to TRBJ2-3; TRBD2 matches at 9 bases. The CDR3 has 15 amino acids. CDR1 and CDR2 from the germline V gene are SNHLY and FYNNEI. Losses at the gene ends were 6 bases for V and 2 bases for J; bases not matched to a gene: 6. The CDR3 sequence is CASRGTSYITDTQYF. CDR3 nucleotides: TGTGCCAGCAGGGGGACTAGCTATATCACAGATACGCAGTATTTT.

The chain links TRBV7-9 to TRBJ1-3; D is undetermined. V lost 6 bases to trimming and J lost 0 bases, with 12 bases between them. Germline lookup yields CDR1 SEHNR and CDR2 FQNEAQ (reference sequence). This CDR3 comprises 15 residues. The CDR3 DNA reads TGTGCCAGCAGACAAGGATCTTCCTCTGGAAACACCATATATTTT. This sequence encodes CASRQGSSSGNTIYF.

This CDR3 reads CASSYSWVRQPYEQYF. The CDR3 nucleotides read TGTGCCAGCAGTTACTCTTGGGTACGTCAACCCTACGAGCAGTACTTC. V usage is TRBV6-8 and J usage is TRBJ2-7, with D hard to call. Germline V gene lookup returns CDR1 MNHGY and CDR2 SAAAGT. This CDR3 is built from 16 residues. V gave up 0 bases and J gave up 2 bases, with 14 bases separating them.

The V and J genes are TRBV29-1 and TRBJ1-2, with D maybe TRBD1 (5 bases). Between the trimmed V and J ends, which lost 8 bases and 8 bases, there was a span of 15 bases. The CDR3 is 11 residues long. CDR1 SQVTM and CDR2 ANQGSEA come from the germline V gene. Here the CDR3 DNA reads TGCAGCACCGGTTCCAGGGAAGGCTACACCTTC. Translating gives CSTGSREGYTF.

This chain uses TRBV9 with TRBJ1-2; no clear D. Germline V gene data show CDR1 as SGDLS and CDR2 as YYNGEE. The ends were cut back, 4 bases at V and 2 bases at J, with 6 bases in the middle. The CDR3 sequence is 12 residues long. The CDR3 DNA follows: TGTGCCAGCAGCCCGAACAACTATGGCTACACCTTC. It codes for CASSPNNYGYTF.

The V and J genes are TRBV6-6 and TRBJ2-5; D is unclear. This CDR3 has 16 amino acids. Germline CDR1 is MNHNY and CDR2 is SVGAGI (reference sequence). Trimming pared 2 bases from V and 2 bases from J, leaving 15 bases between. This CDR3 is CASSYPKSSIQETQYF. CDR3 in DNA: TGTGCCAGCAGTTACCCCAAGAGTTCGATTCAAGAGACCCAGTACTTC.

This clone was detected only once. The V call is TRBV2, the J call TRBJ2-7; a possible D gene is TRBD2 (6 bases). The CDR3 extends over 13 amino acids. The V gene lost 6 bases and the J gene lost 3 bases, with 12 bases spanning the gap. The germline V gene encodes CDR1 SNHLY and CDR2 FYNNEI. The CDR3 bases are TGTGCCAGCAGGCCCCCGGGGGACTACGAGCAGTACTTC. Translated: CASRPPGDYEQYF.

CDR3 region: CAISEVIPNGEQYF. CDR3 coding DNA: TGTGCCATCAGTGAGGTAATTCCCAACGGCGAGCAGTACTTC. The rearrangement uses TRBV10-3 and TRBJ2-7; D gene uncertain. The CDR3 totals 14 residues. Trimming removed 2 bases from V and 6 bases from J, with 14 bases in between. CDR1 is ENHRY, CDR2 SYGVKD, per germline.

The chain uses TRBV7-9 and TRBJ1-5; possibly TRBD1 for D (5 bases). The CDR3 sequence is 14 residues long. Trimming took off 1 base at V and 7 bases at J, with 11 bases between the two ends. Germline V gene data show CDR1 as SEHNR and CDR2 as FQNEAQ (reference sequence). CDR3 sequence (DNA): TGTGCCAGCAGCTTAGATACAGGCGGACAGCCCCAGCATTTT. Protein product: CASSLDTGGQPQHF.

The chain recombines TRBV4-1 with TRBJ1-5, with TRBD1 matching 10 bases. Germline CDR1 reads MGHRA; CDR2 reads YSYEKL. The CDR3 is 14 residues long. V was clipped by 3 bases and J by 6 bases; unmatched bases: 2. Here the CDR3 reads CASSQGQGTQPQHF. DNA for the CDR3: TGCGCCAGCAGCCAGGGACAGGGGACTCAGCCCCAGCATTTT.

This chain joins TRBV6-2 or TRBV6-3 and TRBJ2-7; weak D call: TRBD1 (5 bases). CDR1 is MNHEY and CDR2 is SVGEGT in the germline V gene. CDR3 length: 14 amino acids. V lost 3 bases and J 2 bases, leaving 11 bases between the germline ends. The CDR3 nucleotides read TGTGCCAGCAGTTATTCAGGGCCCACCTACGAGCAGTACTTC. Its protein product is CASSYSGPTYEQYF.

The gene calls are TRBV3-1 (or the pseudogene TRBV3-2) and TRBJ2-7; 7 positions agree with TRBD1. The CDR3 is 14 amino acids. CDR1 is LGHDT and CDR2 is YNNKEL in the germline V gene (reference sequence). Trimming took 3 bases from V and 1 from J; bases not matched to a gene: 3. CDR3 bases: TGTGCCAGCAGCCATTCGGACAGGTCCTACGAGCAGTACTTC. It is translated as CASSHSDRSYEQYF.

This clone was recorded once. The rearrangement uses TRBV19 and TRBJ1-2; 9 nucleotides agree with TRBD1. The V segment lost 4 bases and the J segment 3 bases; nucleotides outside the gene matches: 3. The length of the CDR3 is 14 residues. Germline V CDR1 and CDR2: LNHDA, SQIVND (reference sequence). The CDR3 nucleotides are TGTGCCAGTAGTACTTGGGACAGGGACTATGGCTACACCTTC. It specifies CASSTWDRDYGYTF.

This chain uses TRBV28 with TRBJ1-5; 7 bases map to TRBD1. J lost 6 bases, V lost 3 bases, and 8 bases had no gene match. The germline V gene encodes CDR1 MDHEN and CDR2 SYDVKM. The CDR3 extends over 15 amino acids. CDR3 in DNA: TGTGCCAGCAGTTTCCCGGACAGGTTCGGTCAGCCCCAGCATTTT. It encodes CASSFPDRFGQPQHF. The whole variable domain, remainder taken from reference TRBV28 and TRBJ1-5, is DVKVTQSSRYLVKRTGEKVFLECVQDMDHENMFWYRQDPGLGLRLIYFSYDVKMKEKGDIPEGYSVSREKKERFSLILESASTNQTSMYLCASSFPDRFGQPQHFGDGTRLSIL.

This clone is a singleton in its sample. The chain uses TRBV18 and TRBJ2-1, with D uncertain. V lost 3 bases, J lost 1 base, and 7 bases lay in between. Germline V lookup: CDR1 KGHSH, CDR2 LQKENI. This CDR3 region has 14 residues. The CDR3 here is CASSPHYSYNEQFF. The CDR3 DNA sequence: TGTGCCAGCTCACCTCATTATTCCTACAATGAGCAGTTCTTC.